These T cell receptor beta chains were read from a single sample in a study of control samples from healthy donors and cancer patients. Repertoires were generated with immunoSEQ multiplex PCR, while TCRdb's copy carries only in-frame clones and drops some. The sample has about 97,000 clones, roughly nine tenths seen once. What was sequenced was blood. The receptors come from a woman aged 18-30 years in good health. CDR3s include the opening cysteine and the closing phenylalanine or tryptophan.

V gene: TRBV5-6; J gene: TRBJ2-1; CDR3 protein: CASGGGTIEDEQFF
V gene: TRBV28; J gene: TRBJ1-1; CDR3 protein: CASSLGPGGAFF
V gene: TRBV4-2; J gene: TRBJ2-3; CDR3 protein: CASSQDASGKTYTQYF
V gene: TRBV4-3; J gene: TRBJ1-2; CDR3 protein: CASSQVVGEGLRYGYTF
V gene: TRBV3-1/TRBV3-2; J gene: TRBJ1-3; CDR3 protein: CASSPRGGISGNTIYF
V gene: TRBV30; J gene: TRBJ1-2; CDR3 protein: CAWSEKGEYGYTF
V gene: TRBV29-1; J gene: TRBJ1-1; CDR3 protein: CSDQGTGAEAFF
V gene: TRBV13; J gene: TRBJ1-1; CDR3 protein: CASSPRTGRNTEAFF
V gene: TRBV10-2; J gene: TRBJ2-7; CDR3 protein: CASSPGSEQYF
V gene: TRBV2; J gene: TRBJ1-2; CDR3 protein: CASSVSGYTF
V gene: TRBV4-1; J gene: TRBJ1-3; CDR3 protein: CASSRVLGGPMYF
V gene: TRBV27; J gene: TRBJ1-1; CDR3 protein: CASRGGWNTEAFF
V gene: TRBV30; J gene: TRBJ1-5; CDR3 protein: CAWSRLTYQPQHF
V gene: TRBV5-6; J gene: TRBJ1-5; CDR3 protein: CASSLVGQGLQHF
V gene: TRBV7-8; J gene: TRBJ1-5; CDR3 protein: CASSLNRNSNQPQHF
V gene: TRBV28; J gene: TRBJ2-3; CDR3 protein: CASSPDGSTDTQYF
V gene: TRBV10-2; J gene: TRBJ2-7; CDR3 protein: CASSELVAPSYEQYF
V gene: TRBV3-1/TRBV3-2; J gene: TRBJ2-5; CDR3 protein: CASSQDREGLKETQYF
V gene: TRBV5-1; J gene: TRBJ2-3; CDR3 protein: CASSLNTGKDTQYF
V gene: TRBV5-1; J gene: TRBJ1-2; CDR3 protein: CASSLLGSGYGYTF
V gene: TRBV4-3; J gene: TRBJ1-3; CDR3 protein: CASSHGDSHTGNTIYF
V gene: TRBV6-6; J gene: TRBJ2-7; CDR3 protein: CASSYSGTSGGSEQYF
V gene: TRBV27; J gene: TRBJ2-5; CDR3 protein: CASSSLGSPQETQYF
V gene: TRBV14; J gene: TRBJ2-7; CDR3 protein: CASSPRTGDAEQYF
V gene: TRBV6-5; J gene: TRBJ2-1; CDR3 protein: CASTTATGGHNEQFF
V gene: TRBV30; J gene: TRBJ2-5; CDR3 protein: CAWRTTGEETQYF
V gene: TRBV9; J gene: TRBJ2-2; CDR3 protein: CASSPGLPNTGELFF
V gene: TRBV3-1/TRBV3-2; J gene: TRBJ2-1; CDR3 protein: CASSQVQGLAGVDEQFF
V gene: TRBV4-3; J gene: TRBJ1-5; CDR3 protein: CASSQDFRTGLNQPQHF
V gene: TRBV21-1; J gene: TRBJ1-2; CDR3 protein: CASSKEQGCTYGYTF
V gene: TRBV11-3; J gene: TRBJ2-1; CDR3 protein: CASSQTGVAGNEQFF
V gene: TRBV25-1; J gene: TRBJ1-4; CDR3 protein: CASSTLVGEKLFF
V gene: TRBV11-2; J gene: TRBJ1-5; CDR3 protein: CASSLGRERGGQPQHF
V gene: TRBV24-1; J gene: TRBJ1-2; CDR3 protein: CATSALDRAVGYTF